This TCR beta chain is from a study of type 1 and type 2 diabetes patients. Study background: Across the study, 15 million to 20 million paired-end reads were produced. Findings and limits, study-wide: Highly-expanded CD4+ clones were few in type 2 diabetes, median one, nearly 4% of reads.

Turning to this clonotype: No antigen is known for it.

PCR was run on genomic DNA. Multiplex PCR with 30 forward and 13 reverse primers amplified the TCR beta CDR3. Via MiXCR, TCRdb re-called the multiplex PCR reads, giving one row per CDR3 protein. Among about 270,000 distinct CDR3 sequences listed, around 47% were seen once. Standard classification criteria confirmed type 1 or type 2 diabetes in all patients. CDR3 length: 14 amino acids. V lost 10 bases, J lost 6 bases, and 22 bases lay in between. CDR1 and CDR2 from the germline V gene are WSHSY and SAAADI. Sequencing was carried out using peripheral blood mononuclear cells (PBMCs). The chain couples TRBV10-2 to TRBJ2-7, with a possible D match to TRBD2 (6 bases). This receptor was obtained from a man in his late teens or twenties with type 2 diabetes. The DNA for the CDR3 is TGCGCCATTTCGAAGGGACTCCTAGGAACCGAGCAGTACTTC. Translation gives CAISKGLLGTEQYF.